The 20 T cell receptor beta chains given below trace back to one sample, sequenced in a study of cytomegalovirus exposure and HLA in healthy donors. Researchers ran the PCR with 60 Vbeta and 13 Jbeta primers. Here immunoSEQ multiplex PCR was the method, and the copy in TCRdb shows in-frame clones only, minus some. The sample records more than 85,000 clones, less than 85% being singletons. The specimen sequenced was PBMCs. The receptors come from a man aged 25 to 40 in good health and CMV-seropositive.

This clone was seen a handful of times. This chain links TRBV6-6 with TRBJ1-1; no reliable D call. Germline-derived CDR1 and CDR2 are MNHNY and SVGAGI (reference sequence). Trimming pared 4 bases from V and 0 bases from J, leaving 6 bases between. This CDR3 is built from 13 residues. DNA for the CDR3: TGTGCCAGCAGTTCGACACTGAACACTGAAGCTTTCTTT. Its translation is CASSSTLNTEAFF.

The V and J genes are TRBV27 and TRBJ1-3; 7 bases line up with TRBD1. CDR1 is MNHEY and CDR2 is SMNVEV in the germline V gene (reference sequence). V was pared by 6 bases and J by 0 bases, with 5 bases of the junction left unmatched. This CDR3 has 15 residues. The CDR3 loop is CASSPGQDSGNTIYF. The CDR3 DNA reads as TGTGCCAGCAGCCCCGGACAGGACTCTGGAAACACCATATATTTT.

This chain joins TRBV28 and TRBJ1-6; D unclear. V lost 5 bases and J 5 bases, leaving 10 bases between the germline ends. Germline loops: CDR1 MDHEN, CDR2 SYDVKM. The CDR3 has 14 residues. CDR3: CASSLSPDNSPLHF. The CDR3 DNA follows: TGTGCCAGCAGTCTTAGTCCGGATAATTCACCCCTCCACTTT.

The CDR3 reads CASSEGGLNTEAFF. The CDR3 nucleotides are TGTGCCAGCAGTGAAGGAGGGCTGAACACTGAAGCTTTCTTT. The chain joins TRBV6-1 to TRBJ1-1; D is unclear. CDR3 length equals 14 residues. The germline V gene has CDR1 MNHNS and CDR2 SASEGT. V lost 1 base and J 0 bases, leaving 6 bases between the germline ends.

The J gene is TRBJ2-7, the V gene TRBV5-1, with TRBD1 as a possible D gene (5 bases). The germline V and J ends were trimmed by 0 bases and 5 bases, with 12 bases remaining between them. Germline values: CDR1 SGHRS, CDR2 YFSETQ. The CDR3 is 14 residues long. The CDR3 coding sequence is TGCGCCAGCAGCTTGGCCGGGCAGGGCCACGAGCAGTACTTC. Translated: CASSLAGQGHEQYF.

V is TRBV7-9 and J is TRBJ2-1, with unresolved D. This CDR3 spans 14 amino acids. Germline V CDR1 and CDR2: SEHNR, FQNEAQ (reference sequence). Trimming pared 2 bases from V and 6 bases from J, leaving 11 bases between. The CDR3 DNA is TGTGCCAGCAGCTTACTCCTAGAGGCCAATGAGCAGTTCTTC. This translates into CASSLLLEANEQFF.

This chain connects TRBV10-3 to TRBJ1-2, with TRBD1 matching 8 bases. The germline V gene has CDR1 ENHRY and CDR2 SYGVKD. This CDR3 is 16 amino acids long. V was clipped by 3 bases and J by 4 bases; unmatched bases: 10. The CDR3 bases are TGTGCCATCAGTGATACGAGGACAGGGAAGGCCTATGGCTACACCTTC. It encodes CAISDTRTGKAYGYTF.

The J gene is TRBJ2-7, the V gene TRBV9, with 7 bases lining up with TRBD1. The CDR3 has 14 amino acids. Germline loops: CDR1 SGDLS, CDR2 YYNGEE. The junction had 4 bases not matched to a gene; V was cut back by 2 bases and J by 2 bases. The CDR3 DNA is TGTGCCAGCAGCGTTGGGGACAGACCCTACGAGCAGTACTTC. It is translated as CASSVGDRPYEQYF.

V gene TRBV10-3 combines with J gene TRBJ2-3, with 14 positions matching TRBD2. CDR1 and CDR2 from the germline V gene are ENHRY and SYGVKD. This CDR3 is built from 13 residues. The junction had 11 bases not matched to a gene; V was cut back by 10 bases and J by 14 bases. The chain's CDR3 is CATRRTSGGRGYF. The CDR3 region has the DNA TGTGCCACAAGGAGGACTAGCGGGGGGCGGGGGTATTTT.

For the CDR3, the DNA is TGCAGCGTACGGACAGGCTCACACACTGAAGCTTTCTTT. Translation gives CSVRTGSHTEAFF. The chain combines TRBV29-1 with TRBJ1-1; TRBD1 aligns across 7 bases. This CDR3 contains 13 residues. Losses at the gene ends were 6 bases for V and 3 bases for J; bases not matched to a gene: 7. The germline V gene has CDR1 SQVTM and CDR2 ANQGSEA.

The CDR3 nucleotides are TGTGCCAGCAGTTTATTCAGGGGAGGGGGAGCTGGGGCCAACGTCCTGACTTTC. It specifies CASSLFRGGGAGANVLTF. The chain is built from TRBV27 and TRBJ2-6; D is possibly TRBD2 (7 bases). Trimming shortened V by 1 base and J by 2 bases, and 15 bases separated the two germline ends. The CDR3 runs to 18 residues. Germline-derived CDR1 and CDR2 are MNHEY and SMNVEV (reference sequence).

This chain uses TRBV5-1 with TRBJ1-2; 8 bases fit TRBD1. Trimming removed 0 bases from V and 2 bases from J; junction bases left unmatched: 9. The CDR3 covers 17 residues. Germline V lookup: CDR1 SGHRS, CDR2 YFSETQ. The CDR3 sequence is CASSLVGGTGENYGYTF. The CDR3 DNA follows: TGCGCCAGCAGCTTGGTGGGTGGGACAGGAGAAAACTATGGCTACACCTTC.

This chain joins TRBV27 and TRBJ2-5; 13 nucleotides match TRBD2. The length of the CDR3 is 18 residues. V shed 5 bases and J 5 bases; nucleotides not matched to a gene: 14. Germline CDR1 and CDR2: MNHEY and SMNVEV (reference sequence). The DNA for the CDR3 is TGTGCCAGCAGTGCCAACCCACTAGCGGGGGGGCCATCGGAGACCCAGTACTTC. This translates into CASSANPLAGGPSETQYF.

The J gene is TRBJ2-7, the V gene TRBV6-4; 7 nucleotides line up with TRBD1. The germline CDR1 and CDR2 sequences are MRHNA and SNTAGT. The CDR3 consists of 17 residues. J lost 0 bases, V lost 1 base, and 9 bases had no gene match. CDR3 loop: CASSDWIDRASSYEQYF. The DNA for the CDR3 is TGTGCCAGCAGTGACTGGATCGACAGGGCTAGCTCCTACGAGCAGTACTTC.

The chain couples TRBV27 to TRBJ2-5; tentative D call: TRBD1 (6 bases). Near its end, the DNA agrees better with TRBJ2-7, so the J call may be wrong. The CDR3 has 17 residues. The germline V gene encodes CDR1 MNHEY and CDR2 SMNVEV (reference sequence). This chain's CDR3 is CASSQHIGQPAPYEQYF. CDR3 sequence (DNA): TGTGCCAGCAGTCAGCACATCGGACAGCCAGCCCCCTACGAGCAGTACTTC.

The chain employs TRBV5-1 and TRBJ2-5, with 9 bases identical to TRBD1. The closer fit of TRBJ2-7 to the DNA end suggests the J call may be wrong. CDR3 length: 15 residues. CDR1 and CDR2 from the germline V gene are SGHRS and YFSETQ. CDR3 sequence (DNA): TGCGCCAGCAGCTTGGTACAGGGGGCCGGGTACGAGCAGTACTTC. This gives the protein CASSLVQGAGYEQYF.

For this clone: The germline gene is not matched at one end of the junction; a read error may be the cause. This chain links TRBV27 with TRBJ2-7, with D perhaps matching TRBD1 (6 bases). The CDR3 consists of 14 residues. CDR1 is MNHEY, CDR2 SMNVEV, per germline (reference sequence). CDR3 in amino acids: CASRSGADPYEQYF. The CDR3 coding sequence is TGTGCCAGCAGGTCAGGGGCCGACCCCTACGAGCAGTATTTC.

CDR3 DNA sequence: TGTGCCAGCAGCACCGACATGCCCTCCTATAATTCACCCCTCCACTTT. Protein sequence: CASSTDMPSYNSPLHF. This chain connects TRBV5-5 to TRBJ1-6; D gene ambiguous. The CDR3 is made up of 16 amino acids. Germline lookup yields CDR1 SGHKS and CDR2 YYEKEE (reference sequence). V was trimmed by 4 bases and J by 0 bases, leaving 11 bases between them.

The chain uses TRBV4-2 and TRBJ1-1; 9 nucleotides line up with TRBD1. CDR1 is LGHNA and CDR2 is YNFKEQ in the germline V gene. The V and J ends lost 4 bases and 5 bases, in that order; junction bases with no gene match: 8. The CDR3 is 15 residues long. For the CDR3, the DNA is TGTGCCAGCAGCCCCCAAACAGGGGGCCAGACTGAAGCTTTCTTT. It specifies CASSPQTGGQTEAFF.

The sample holds one count of this clone. V usage is TRBV19 and J usage is TRBJ2-7, with D perhaps TRBD1 (5 bases). The CDR3 has 13 amino acids. Trimming removed 4 bases at V and 3 bases at J, with 10 bases between. CDR1 is LNHDA and CDR2 is SQIVND in the germline V gene (reference sequence). CDR3 in DNA: TGTGCCAGTAGTAGCCGCGACAGCTACGAGCAGTACTTC. Translation: CASSSRDSYEQYF.